The 20 T cell receptor beta chains given below trace back to one sample, sequenced in a study of T-cell memory formation after mild COVID-19. TCRdb redid the calling of the 5' RACE reads with MiXCR, one entry per CDR3 protein. The table shows a few hundred thousand distinct CDR3 sequences, with over 15% occurring only once. Sample: PBMCs or a T cell subset sorted from them (not recorded which). The receptors originated from a young man who had mild COVID-19 (a few samples of this study predate the infection). Cell type and time point are not known.

The chain is built from TRBV10-3 and TRBJ1-1; D ambiguous. CDR1 and CDR2 (germline): ENHRY, SYGVKD. The CDR3 runs to 12 residues. Trimming took off 4 bases at V and 8 bases at J, with 11 bases between the two ends. The CDR3 DNA is TGTGCCATCAGTGTCGAGGGAAGGGAAGCTTTCTTT. Its protein is CAISVEGREAFF.

The gene calls are TRBV5-1 and TRBJ2-7; 11 bases line up with TRBD2. Germline CDR1 SGHRS, CDR2 YFSETQ. This CDR3 is 14 amino acids long. Trimming at V came to 3 bases and at J to 4 bases, leaving 3 bases not matched to a gene. The CDR3 nucleotides read TGCGCCAGCAGCTCCCTAGCGGGGGGATACGAGCAGTACTTC. It translates to CASSSLAGGYEQYF.

The gene calls are TRBV6-2 or TRBV6-3 and TRBJ1-1; D gene ambiguous. Germline V gene data show CDR1 as MNHEY and CDR2 as SVGEGT. The CDR3 sequence is 13 residues long. Trimming pared 1 base from V and 1 base from J, leaving 4 bases between. The CDR3 DNA is TGTGCCAGCAGTTACTTCAGGAACACTGAAGCTTTCTTT. Amino acids: CASSYFRNTEAFF.

J is TRBJ2-7 and V is TRBV5-6; unclear D gene. V was shortened by 1 base and J by 3 bases, with 5 bases between the two germline ends. Per germline, CDR1 SGHDT and CDR2 YYEEEE. The CDR3 covers 12 residues. The CDR3 spells CASSLRDYEQYV. CDR3 DNA: TGTGCCAGCAGCTTGAGGGACTACGAGCAGTACGTC.

This clonotype was detected ten times or more. CDR3 bases: TGTGCCAGCAGCTTAGACCGAGCGGGGGCTTACAATGAGCAGTTCTTC. It specifies CASSLDRAGAYNEQFF. This chain links TRBV7-6 with TRBJ2-1; 8 bases map to TRBD2. Trimming cost V 1 base and J 4 bases; bases outside gene matches: 6. CDR3 length: 16 amino acids. Germline V gene sequence: CDR1 SGHVS, CDR2 FNYEAQ. Filled out from reference TRBV7-6 and TRBJ2-1, the complete variable domain reads GAGVSQSPRYKVTKRGQDVALRCDPISGHVSLYWYRQALGQGPEFLTYFNYEAQQDKSGLPNDRFSAERPEGSISTLTIQRTEQRDSAMYRCASSLDRAGAYNEQFFGPGTRLTVL.

This clonotype was observed many times. The J gene is TRBJ2-1, the V gene TRBV5-1, with D possibly matching TRBD1 (5 bases). V lost 3 bases, J lost 8 bases, and 15 bases lay in between. This CDR3 spans 14 amino acids. Germline-derived CDR1 and CDR2 are SGHRS and YFSETQ. In DNA form, the CDR3 reads TGCGCCAGCAGCTCGCCAGGGCAGGGCGATGAGCAGTTCTTC. This sequence encodes CASSSPGQGDEQFF.

The chain has TRBV20-1 and TRBJ2-1; TRBD2 is a possible D gene (6 bases). This CDR3 has 13 residues. The V gene's germline CDR1 is DFQATT and CDR2 SNEGSKA (reference sequence). V shed 0 bases and J shed 8 bases, with 11 bases lying between them. The CDR3 DNA reads as TGCAGTGCTAGAGATCCGTGGGGGGATGAGCAGTTCTTC. Its translation is CSARDPWGDEQFF.

This clonotype appeared a few times. The gene calls are TRBV28 and TRBJ2-5, with TRBD2 as a possible D gene (7 bases). Germline CDR1 reads MDHEN; CDR2 reads SYDVKM. CDR3 length equals 15 residues. V gave up 5 bases and J gave up 5 bases, with 18 bases separating them. The CDR3 bases are TGTGCCAGCAGTGGCTCCCTCAGGGGAGGGGAGACCCAGTACTTC. Residues: CASSGSLRGGETQYF.

This clonotype was counted between two and nine times. At one boundary the junction diverges from the germline segment, which might be a read error. The chain has TRBV7-7 and TRBJ1-6; D perhaps matches TRBD1 (6 bases). The CDR3 runs to 14 residues. Germline V gene data show CDR1 as SSHAT and CDR2 as FNYEAQ (reference sequence). In DNA form, the CDR3 reads TGTGCTAGCACTCGAGGGGGTAATAATTCACCCCTCCACTTT. It encodes CASTRGGNNSPLHF.

The rearrangement uses TRBV11-1 and TRBJ2-2; D is perhaps TRBD1 (5 bases). Per germline, CDR1 SGHAT and CDR2 FQDESV (reference sequence). With 5 bases removed from V and 4 bases from J, the gap between germline ends came to 20 bases. The CDR3 consists of 17 residues. The CDR3 reads CASSRPPGNGLTGELFF. The CDR3, as DNA: TGTGCCAGCAGCCGACCCCCAGGGAATGGTCTCACCGGGGAGCTGTTTTTT.

This rearrangement joins TRBV7-2 to TRBJ2-5, with 11 nucleotides matching TRBD2. The CDR3 runs to 15 residues. With V trimmed by 3 bases and J by 4 bases, 4 bases remained unmatched. Germline-derived CDR1 and CDR2 are SGHTA and FQGNSA. CDR3 coding DNA: TGTGCCAGCAGCTTCCTAGCGGGGGGAGGAGAGACCCAGTACTTC. Encoded protein: CASSFLAGGGETQYF.

In this sample, this clonotype turned up a few times. The rearrangement uses TRBV5-1 and TRBJ2-2; 7 bases map to TRBD1. The CDR3 runs 16 residues. Germline trimming cut 4 bases from V and 4 bases from J; bases unmatched to any gene: 10. Per the germline V gene, CDR1 is SGHRS and CDR2 is YFSETQ. As DNA, the CDR3 is TGCGCCAGCAGCCTTACAGGGGATAGTAGCACCGGGGAGCTGTTTTTT. It translates to CASSLTGDSSTGELFF.

V usage is TRBV12-3 or TRBV12-4 and J usage is TRBJ1-6; D might be TRBD1 (6 bases). The V end was cut by 3 bases, the J end by 10 bases, with 16 bases between. The CDR3 spans 15 residues. Here the CDR3 DNA reads TGTGCCAGCAGTTTGCGGGGGCTGGGGCGCTCACCCCTCCACTTT. Amino acids: CASSLRGLGRSPLHF.

This chain links TRBV19 with TRBJ2-1, with D maybe TRBD1 (5 bases). The CDR3 consists of 14 residues. V lost 1 base and J lost 14, with 18 bases in between. Looked up from germline, CDR1 is LNHDA and CDR2 is SQIVND (reference sequence). CDR3 bases: TGTGCCAGTAGTATAGGGACACCCGGACCTTTAGAGTTCTTC. It encodes CASSIGTPGPLEFF.

The chain is built from TRBV29-1 and TRBJ1-1, with TRBD1 as a possible D gene (5 bases). CDR3 size: 15 residues. V dropped 0 bases and J dropped 2 bases, with 13 bases sitting between them. Per the germline V gene, CDR1 is SQVTM and CDR2 is ANQGSEA. CDR3 amino acids: CSVEDSGGLNTEAFF. The DNA for the CDR3 is TGCAGCGTTGAAGATTCGGGGGGATTAAACACTGAAGCTTTCTTT.

The chain is built from TRBV14 and TRBJ1-1; D not resolved. V was pared by 4 bases and J by 4 bases, with 16 bases between. CDR3 length equals 15 residues. Germline V CDR1 and CDR2: SGHDN, FVKESK. CDR3 nucleotide sequence: TGTGCCAGCAGCCCGGTTGTGGGCTGGGGCACTGAAGCTTTCTTT. Its translation: CASSPVVGWGTEAFF.

A few counts support this clonotype. The V and J genes are TRBV12-3 or TRBV12-4 and TRBJ2-7; maybe TRBD1 (6 bases). Trimming cost V 5 bases and J 4 bases, with 12 bases left between them. This CDR3 is built from 13 residues. The CDR3 bases are TGTGCCAGCAGTCCAACAGGGCCGTACGAGCAGTACGTC. As protein: CASSPTGPYEQYV.

This clonotype was seen a handful of times. V usage is TRBV9 and J usage is TRBJ2-5, with D perhaps matching TRBD2 (6 bases). This CDR3 is 16 amino acids long. Germline V gene lookup returns CDR1 SGDLS and CDR2 YYNGEE. The V end was cut by 2 bases, the J end by 2 bases, with 16 bases between. Here the CDR3 reads CASSVVGTPRQETQYF. DNA of the CDR3: TGTGCCAGCAGCGTCGTAGGGACTCCGCGACAAGAGACCCAGTACTTC.

This clonotype was detected a few times. The chain has TRBV6-1 and TRBJ2-5, with TRBD2 matching 7 bases. In germline, CDR1 is MNHNS, CDR2 SASEGT. This CDR3 region has 16 residues. With 2 bases clipped from V and 5 bases from J, the junction kept 11 bases outside the gene matches. CDR3: CASSENWGGAGETQYF. In nucleotides, the CDR3 is TGTGCCAGCAGTGAAAATTGGGGAGGGGCAGGTGAGACCCAGTACTTC.

The table lists this clonotype with a few counts. The gene calls are TRBV7-9 and TRBJ1-1; D might be TRBD1 (5 bases). CDR3 size: 11 residues. V lost 0 bases, J lost 11 bases, and 7 bases lay in between. The germline CDR1 and CDR2 sequences are SEHNR and FQNEAQ (reference sequence). The CDR3 DNA reads as TGTGCCAGCAGCTTAGCCACAGGCGCTTTCTTT. This encodes CASSLATGAFF.